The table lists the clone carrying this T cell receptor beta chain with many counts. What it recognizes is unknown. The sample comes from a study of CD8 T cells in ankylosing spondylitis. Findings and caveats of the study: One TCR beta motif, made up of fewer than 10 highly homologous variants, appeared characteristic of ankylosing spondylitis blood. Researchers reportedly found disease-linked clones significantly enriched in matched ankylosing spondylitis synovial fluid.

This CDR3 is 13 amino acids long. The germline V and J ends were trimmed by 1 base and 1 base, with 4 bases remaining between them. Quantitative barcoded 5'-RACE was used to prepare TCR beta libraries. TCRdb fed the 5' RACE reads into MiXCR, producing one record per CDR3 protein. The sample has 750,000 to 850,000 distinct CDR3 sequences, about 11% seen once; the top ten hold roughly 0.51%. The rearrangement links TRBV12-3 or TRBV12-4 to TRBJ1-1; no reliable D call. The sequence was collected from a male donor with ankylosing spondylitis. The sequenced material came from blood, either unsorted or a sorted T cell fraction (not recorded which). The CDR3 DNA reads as TGTGCCAGCAGTTTAGAGGCGAACACTGAAGCTTTCTTT. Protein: CASSLEANTEAFF.